A selection of T cell receptor beta chains follows, all from one sample in a study of T cell changes during pregnancy in multiple sclerosis. Profiling relied on immunoSEQ multiplex PCR, and the TCRdb table lists in-frame clones only, not all of them. The sample has around 30,000 clones, about 91% seen once; the top ten hold approximately 8.7%. The source was CD8+ T cells from peripheral blood mononuclear cells, collected in the first trimester of pregnancy. The receptors come from a female donor with multiple sclerosis, enrolled in a pregnancy study. CDR3s include the opening cysteine and the closing phenylalanine or tryptophan. Fields, in order: D gene, V gene, clone size, J gene, CDR3 DNA, CDR3 protein. The D gene is left open where the match is weak. Not every row has a clone size; where given, it reads once, few, many or a size class.

TRBD2,TRBV7-2,NA,TRBJ2-3,TGTGCCAGCAGCTTAGGGTCAGCAGCGGGGGCCTTCACAGATACGCAGTATTTT,CASSLGSAAGAFTDTQYF
TRBD2,TRBV6-1,once,TRBJ2-7,TGTGCCAGCAGTAGGCCTAGCGGCTACGAGCAGTACTTC,CASSRPSGYEQYF
TRBD2,TRBV6-5,NA,TRBJ2-7,TGTGCCAGCAGTTACTCTTCCGGGACTAACTTGTACGAGCAGTACTTC,CASSYSSGTNLYEQYF
NA,TRBV4-3,NA,TRBJ2-1,TGCGCCAGCAGCCAATCCCGGGATGAGCAGTTCTTC,CASSQSRDEQFF
NA,TRBV19,once,TRBJ2-5,TGTGCCAGTAGTCCCCATCAGCGGCAAGAGACCCAGTACTTC,CASSPHQRQETQYF
NA,TRBV28,NA,TRBJ1-2,TGTGCCAGCAGTTTGGACAGCCACCTCTATGGCTACACCTTC,CASSLDSHLYGYTF
NA,TRBV28,once,TRBJ1-3,TGTGCCAGCAGCCCTATGCAAAACACCATATATTTT,CASSPMQNTIYF
TRBD2,TRBV30,few,TRBJ2-1,TGTGCCTGGAGTGTAGACCAGCGGGAAACCAATGAGCAGTTCTTC,CAWSVDQRETNEQFF
TRBD1,TRBV27,NA,TRBJ1-2,TGTGCCAGCAGTACCTCCGGGACAGGGGAAGGCTACACCTTC,CASSTSGTGEGYTF
NA,TRBV27,NA,TRBJ2-3,TGTGCCAGCAGCCCCCAGGCAGATACGCAGTATTTT,CASSPQADTQYF